The 11 T cell receptor beta chains below all came from one sample that was sequenced in a study of blood T cell repertoires in COVID-19. Assay: immunoSEQ multiplex PCR; the TCRdb copy retains only in-frame clones and omits some. The table includes a few hundred thousand clones, around nine tenths detected once. Sequencing input: PBMCs or T cells enriched from blood (not recorded which). These TCRs come from a woman aged 50 to 60 who had recovered from COVID-19.

V gene TRBV5-8 combines with J gene TRBJ2-1; 9 bases align to TRBD2. Germline V gene data show CDR1 as SGHTS and CDR2 as YDEGEE. There are 18 residues in the CDR3. V lost 0 bases to trimming and J lost 7 bases; unmatched junction nucleotides: 14. CDR3: CASSLALARGGPKNEQFF. The DNA for the CDR3 is TGTGCCAGCAGCTTGGCCTTGGCGCGGGGGGGCCCCAAAAATGAGCAGTTCTTC.

The chain links TRBV5-1 to TRBJ2-1; D is ambiguous. V gave up 4 bases and J gave up 8 bases, with 7 bases separating them. Germline CDR1 SGHRS, CDR2 YFSETQ. The CDR3 runs 11 residues. CDR3 protein: CASSPGHEQFF. CDR3 in DNA: TGCGCCAGCAGCCCAGGCCATGAGCAGTTCTTC.

This chain uses TRBV11-2 with TRBJ2-5, with a tentative D call TRBD2 (5 bases). The V gene's germline CDR1 is SGHAT and CDR2 FQNNGV. The CDR3 contains 15 residues. The V and J ends lost 1 base and 0 bases respectively, with 9 bases between them. CDR3 DNA sequence: TGTGCCAGCAGCTTAGCGAGCGGACACCAAGAGACCCAGTACTTC. It specifies CASSLASGHQETQYF. The variable domain in full, with the rest retrieved from reference TRBV11-2 and TRBJ2-5, is EAGVAQSPRYKIIEKRQSVAFWCNPISGHATLYWYQQILGQGPKLLIQFQNNGVVDDSQLPKDRFSAERLKGVDSTLKIQPAKLEDSAVYLCASSLASGHQETQYFGPGTRLLVL.

The chain combines TRBV4-3 with TRBJ1-2; perhaps TRBD1 as D (6 bases). The CDR3 is 16 amino acids. The V and J ends lost 2 bases and 8 bases respectively, with 21 bases between them. CDR1 is LGHNA and CDR2 is YSLEER in the germline V gene. This CDR3 is CASSQPYQGPDSGYTF. CDR3 DNA: TGCGCCAGCAGCCAACCTTATCAGGGGCCCGATTCGGGCTACACCTTC.

This clone came up once. This sequence joins TRBV11-2 and TRBJ1-4; D is uncertain. Germline assignment: CDR1 SGHAT and CDR2 FQNNGV. The CDR3 consists of 15 residues. Deletions cut 5 bases from V and 7 bases from J, with 17 bases between. CDR3: CASSTPGPTGEKLFF. CDR3 bases: TGTGCCAGCAGCACCCCTGGGCCTACCGGTGAAAAACTGTTTTTT.

J is TRBJ2-1 and V is TRBV30; 7 positions agree with TRBD2. CDR1 is GTSNPN and CDR2 is SVGIG in the germline V gene (reference sequence). V dropped 1 base and J dropped 7; count of bases not matched to a gene: 7. This CDR3 region has 14 residues. The CDR3 DNA reads as TGTGCCTGGAGTGGTGCGGGGGTATCGAATGAGCAGTTCTTC. It yields the protein CAWSGAGVSNEQFF. Together with reference TRBV30 and TRBJ2-1, the CDR3 gives the full variable domain: SQTIHQWPATLVQPVGSPLSLECTVEGTSNPNLYWYRQAAGRGLQLLFYSVGIGQISSEVPQNLSASRPQDRQFILSSKKLLLSDSGFYLCAWSGAGVSNEQFFGPGTRLTVL.

This clone has just one count. The V gene is TRBV7-2, the J gene TRBJ2-7; TRBD2 aligns across 10 bases. This CDR3 has 16 residues. CDR1 is SGHTA and CDR2 is FQGNSA in the germline V gene. V was pared by 2 bases and J by 3 bases, with 7 bases of the junction left unmatched. The CDR3, as DNA: TGTGCCAGCAGCTTACAAGCGGGGGGGACTAGCTACGAGCAGTACTTC. Protein sequence: CASSLQAGGTSYEQYF. Full variable domain (outside the CDR3, taken from reference TRBV7-2 and TRBJ2-7): GAGVSQSPSNKVTEKGKDVELRCDPISGHTALYWYRQSLGQGLEFLIYFQGNSAPDKSGLPSDRFSAERTGGSVSTLTIQRTQQEDSAVYLCASSLQAGGTSYEQYFGPGTRLTVT.

The rearrangement joins TRBV7-9 to TRBJ1-2; 7 nucleotides align to TRBD1. The V gene end was trimmed by 6 bases and the J gene end by 10 bases; junction bases not matched to a gene: 14. The CDR3 covers 14 residues. From germline, CDR1 is SEHNR and CDR2 FQNEAQ (reference sequence). CDR3 nucleotides: TGTGCCAGCAGGGGGACAGTCTCTCTAGGGTTCTACACCTTC. Translating gives CASRGTVSLGFYTF. The full variable domain, with the rest looked up from reference TRBV7-9 and TRBJ1-2, is DTGVSQNPRHKITKRGQNVTFRCDPISEHNRLYWYRQTLGQGPEFLTYFQNEAQLEKSRLLSDRFSAERPKGSFSTLEIQRTEQGDSAMYLCASRGTVSLGFYTFGSGTRLTVV.

V is TRBV7-9 and J is TRBJ2-1, with 8 bases that match TRBD2. The V gene end was trimmed by 3 bases and the J gene end by 7 bases; junction bases not matched to a gene: 8. Germline CDR1 SEHNR, CDR2 FQNEAQ (reference sequence). CDR3 length: 15 amino acids. The CDR3 region is CASSLSGGLWNEQFF. The CDR3 nucleotides are TGTGCCAGCAGCTTGTCGGGGGGGCTGTGGAATGAGCAGTTCTTC. Full variable domain (rest looked up from reference TRBV7-9 and TRBJ2-1): DTGVSQNPRHKITKRGQNVTFRCDPISEHNRLYWYRQTLGQGPEFLTYFQNEAQLEKSRLLSDRFSAERPKGSFSTLEIQRTEQGDSAMYLCASSLSGGLWNEQFFGPGTRLTVL.

This sequence joins TRBV5-4 and TRBJ2-5; maybe TRBD1 (6 bases). The CDR3 runs 17 residues. The germline CDR1 and CDR2 sequences are SGHNT and YYREEE (reference sequence). V was trimmed by 2 bases and J by 3 bases, leaving 20 bases between them. This CDR3 is CASSLLGSRTVKETQYF. The CDR3 DNA reads TGTGCCAGCAGCTTATTGGGGAGTAGGACAGTAAAAGAGACCCAGTACTTC.

This clone was seen a few times. V and J are TRBV6-1 and TRBJ1-2, with D perhaps TRBD1 (5 bases). CDR1 and CDR2 (germline): MNHNS, SASEGT. The germline V and J ends were trimmed by 2 bases and 4 bases, with 8 bases remaining between them. The length of the CDR3 is 13 residues. This chain's CDR3 is CASSETGFYGYTF. The CDR3 DNA follows: TGTGCCAGCAGTGAAACAGGTTTCTATGGCTACACCTTC.